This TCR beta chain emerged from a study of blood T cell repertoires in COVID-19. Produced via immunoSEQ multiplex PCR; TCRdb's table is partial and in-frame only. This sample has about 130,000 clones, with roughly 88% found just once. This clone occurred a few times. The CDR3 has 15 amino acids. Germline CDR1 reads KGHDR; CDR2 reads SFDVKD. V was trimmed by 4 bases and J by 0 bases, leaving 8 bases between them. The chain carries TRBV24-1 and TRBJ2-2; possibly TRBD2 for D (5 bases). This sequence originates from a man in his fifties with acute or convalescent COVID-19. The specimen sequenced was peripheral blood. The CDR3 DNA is TGTGCCACCAGTGACGGGATCTCGAACACCGGGGAGCTGTTTTTT. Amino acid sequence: CATSDGISNTGELFF.